This T cell receptor (beta chain) was profiled in a study of blood T cell repertoires in COVID-19 (TCRdb year 2020). A note on the overall study: Samples covering the acute and convalescent phases of COVID-19 were provided by collaborators in the United States, Italy and Spain. Where available, HLA class I and class II types were taken from metadata supplied by the sample provider and were not determined by assay-based typing. The prospective study material was composed of cDNA or gDNA derived from T cells, B-cell-depleted T cells, or PBMCs. Deeply sampled blood TCRbeta repertoires from subjects exposed to, actively infected with, or recovered from COVID-19 were included in the dataset. Nearly every sample came with metadata listing a de-identified subject ID, COVID-19 status, age in years and sex. Samples were obtained from the ongoing ImmuneRACE study (first 160 participants) and from roughly 1,300 subjects provided by 6 global collaborators. The repertoires were released in a freely available public database meant as a resource for research on the immune response to SARS-CoV-2. Findings and caveats that apply to the study as a whole: Clinical and demographic metadata were provided uncurated, with the amount varying by source and participant.

With respect to this clone: The antigen it recognizes is unknown. No base qualities exist here, and no much larger clone lies one base off it.

The CDR3 spans 18 residues, from the cysteine through the phenylalanine. Only the CDR3 part of the read is kept: 54 bases, read in frame from the first base. Reading the germline V gene gives CDR1 SGHVS and CDR2 FQNEAQ. Trimming leaves V shorter by 5 bases and J shorter by 0 bases, with the junction holding 11 bases beyond the gene matches. The collaborating institutions used their own protocols to collect whole blood in K2EDTA tubes. For TCRbeta analysis, collaborator samples were shipped as frozen whole blood, as isolated PBMCs, or as DNA extracted from either sample type. TCRbeta CDR3 regions were amplified from genomic DNA using the immunoSEQ Assay, a bias-controlled multiplex PCR. In the authors' own workflow: The number of nucleated cells in each sample was estimated from the amplification of reference gene primers within the assay. To quantify the absolute abundance of each unique TCRbeta CDR3 rearrangement, sequence reads were collapsed and filtered. For each sample, productive Simpson clonality was calculated by taking the square root of Simpson's diversity index across productive rearrangements. This is the immuneACCESS table as TCRdb keeps it, with only in-frame sequences that have V and J called. A part of the clones is gone; compared with another copy, unresolved V genes explain less than half, and the rest is unexplained. That table gives V, J and clone size, and the DNA gave D and trimming. Present in this sample are about 150,000 clones, about 83% of which were seen just once. The ten most abundant clones make up 8.5% to 9% of the sample.

Sequenced input: peripheral blood. The receptor was derived from a woman aged 50 to 60 with active or convalescent COVID-19. The chain links TRBV7-8 with TRBJ2-4; 9 nucleotides in the junction match TRBD2. The bases read TGTGCCAGCAGCCCGGACCCCAGCGGGAGGCTAGCCAAAAACATTCAGTACTTC. The translation is CASSPDPSGRLAKNIQYF. Reference TRBV7-8 and TRBJ2-4 genes cover what lies past the CDR3, so the full variable domain is GAGVSQSPRYKVAKRGQDVALRCDPISGHVSLFWYQQALGQGPEFLTYFQNEAQLDKSGLPSDRFFAERPEGSVSTLKIQRTQQEDSAVYLCASSPDPSGRLAKNIQYFGAGTRLSVL.